The following is a TCR beta chain sequence with its context. The data originate from a study of blood T cell repertoires in COVID-19. Study details: Acute and convalescent COVID-19 samples came from the United States, Italy and Spain. The analysed material was cDNA or gDNA that came from T cells, B-cell-depleted T cells, or PBMCs.

Trimming removed 2 bases from V and 3 bases from J, with 7 bases in between. Per germline, CDR1 MNHNS and CDR2 SASEGT. This CDR3 spans 13 amino acids. In the source study's methods: Quantification of nucleated cells was approximated via reference gene primer amplification. Only in-frame clones appear in the TCRdb table, and some are missing; sequencing was by immunoSEQ multiplex PCR. V, J and clone size are those of that table, while D and trimming were read from the DNA. The data hold some 180,000 clones, with 75% to 90% observed a single time. This clonotype was sampled from a man in his forties with acute or convalescent COVID-19. This chain connects TRBV6-1 to TRBJ1-1; D is uncertain. The source material was peripheral blood. CDR3 residues: CASSEQADTEAFF. As DNA, the CDR3 is TGTGCCAGCAGTGAACAGGCTGACACTGAAGCTTTCTTT.